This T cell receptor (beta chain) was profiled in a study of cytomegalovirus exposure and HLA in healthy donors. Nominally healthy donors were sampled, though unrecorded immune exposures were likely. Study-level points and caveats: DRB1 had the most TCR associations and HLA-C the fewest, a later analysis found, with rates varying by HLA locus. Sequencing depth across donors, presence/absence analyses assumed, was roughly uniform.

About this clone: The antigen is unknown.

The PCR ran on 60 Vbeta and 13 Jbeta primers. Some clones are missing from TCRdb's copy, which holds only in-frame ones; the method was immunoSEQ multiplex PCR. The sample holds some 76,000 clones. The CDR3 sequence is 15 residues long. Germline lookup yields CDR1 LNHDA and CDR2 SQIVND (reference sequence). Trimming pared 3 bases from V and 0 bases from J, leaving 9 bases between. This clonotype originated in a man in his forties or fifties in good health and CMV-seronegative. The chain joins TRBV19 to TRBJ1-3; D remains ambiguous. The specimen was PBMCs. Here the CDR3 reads CASSIYGISGNTIYF. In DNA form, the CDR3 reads TGTGCCAGTAGTATCTACGGGATCTCTGGAAACACCATATATTTT.